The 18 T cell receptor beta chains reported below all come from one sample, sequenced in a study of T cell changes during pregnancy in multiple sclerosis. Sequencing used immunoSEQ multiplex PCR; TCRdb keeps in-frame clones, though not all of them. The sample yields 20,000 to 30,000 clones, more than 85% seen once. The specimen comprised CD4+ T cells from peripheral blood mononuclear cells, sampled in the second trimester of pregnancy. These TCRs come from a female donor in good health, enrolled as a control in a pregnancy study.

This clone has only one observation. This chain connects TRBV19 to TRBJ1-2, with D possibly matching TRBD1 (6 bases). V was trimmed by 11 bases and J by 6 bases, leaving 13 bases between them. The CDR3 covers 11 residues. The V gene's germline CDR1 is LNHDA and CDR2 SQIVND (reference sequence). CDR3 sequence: CAVRWGHGYTF. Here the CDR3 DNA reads TGTGCCGTCCGGTGGGGGCATGGCTACACCTTC.

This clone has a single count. The CDR3 sequence is CASSLGGLAALFSTDTQYF. The CDR3, as DNA: TGTGCCAGCAGCTTAGGGGGACTAGCCGCATTGTTTAGCACAGATACGCAGTATTTT. The J gene is TRBJ2-3, the V gene TRBV7-2; 9 positions agree with TRBD2. The germline V gene encodes CDR1 SGHTA and CDR2 FQGNSA. The CDR3 runs 19 residues. V was pared by 1 base and J by 0 bases, with 11 bases of the junction left unmatched.

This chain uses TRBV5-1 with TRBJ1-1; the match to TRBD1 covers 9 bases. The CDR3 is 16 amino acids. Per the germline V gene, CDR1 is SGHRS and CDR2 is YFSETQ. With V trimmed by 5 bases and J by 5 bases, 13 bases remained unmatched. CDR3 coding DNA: TGCGCCAGCAGACCGTTACAGGGGGCAGGCGGAACTGAAGCTTTCTTT. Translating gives CASRPLQGAGGTEAFF.

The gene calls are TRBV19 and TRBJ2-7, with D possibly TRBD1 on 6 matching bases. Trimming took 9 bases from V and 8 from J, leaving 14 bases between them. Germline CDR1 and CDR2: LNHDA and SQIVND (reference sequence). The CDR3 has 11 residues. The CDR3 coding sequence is TGTGCCAGCAAGACAGGAATCAAGCAGTACTTC. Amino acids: CASKTGIKQYF.

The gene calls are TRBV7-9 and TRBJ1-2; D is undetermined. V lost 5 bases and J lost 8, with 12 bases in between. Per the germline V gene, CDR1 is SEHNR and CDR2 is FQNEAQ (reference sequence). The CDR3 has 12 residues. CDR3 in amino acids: CASSARRVGYTF. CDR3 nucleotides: TGTGCCAGCAGCGCAAGGCGGGTCGGCTACACCTTC. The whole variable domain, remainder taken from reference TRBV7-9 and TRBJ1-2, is DTGVSQNPRHKITKRGQNVTFRCDPISEHNRLYWYRQTLGQGPEFLTYFQNEAQLEKSRLLSDRFSAERPKGSFSTLEIQRTEQGDSAMYLCASSARRVGYTFGSGTRLTVV.

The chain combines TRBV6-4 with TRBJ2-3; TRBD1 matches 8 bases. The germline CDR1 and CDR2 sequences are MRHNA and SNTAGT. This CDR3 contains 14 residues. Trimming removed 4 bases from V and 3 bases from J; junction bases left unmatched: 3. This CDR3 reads CASSVDRGTDTQYF. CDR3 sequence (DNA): TGTGCCAGCAGTGTAGACAGGGGTACAGATACGCAGTATTTT.

The CDR3 reads CASSLVGRTGELFF. The CDR3 nucleotides are TGTGCCAGCAGCTTGGTGGGGAGGACCGGGGAGCTGTTTTTT. The rearrangement joins TRBV5-6 to TRBJ2-2, with D possibly being TRBD2 (6 bases). This CDR3 is built from 14 residues. Germline-derived CDR1 and CDR2 are SGHDT and YYEEEE. Trimming removed 0 bases from V and 5 bases from J, with 8 bases in between.

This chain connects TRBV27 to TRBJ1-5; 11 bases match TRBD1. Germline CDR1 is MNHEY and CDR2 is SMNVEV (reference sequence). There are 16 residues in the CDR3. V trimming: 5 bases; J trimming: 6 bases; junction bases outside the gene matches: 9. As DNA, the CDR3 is TGTGCCAGCAGTCCCCGGCGGGGGACAGGGGGTCAGCCCCAGCATTTT. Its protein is CASSPRRGTGGQPQHF.

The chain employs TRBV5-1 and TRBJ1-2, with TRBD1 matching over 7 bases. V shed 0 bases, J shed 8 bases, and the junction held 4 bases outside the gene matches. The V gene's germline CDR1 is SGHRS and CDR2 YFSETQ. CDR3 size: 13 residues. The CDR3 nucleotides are TGCGCCAGCAGCTTGGAACGACAGGGAGGCTACACCTTC. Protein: CASSLERQGGYTF.

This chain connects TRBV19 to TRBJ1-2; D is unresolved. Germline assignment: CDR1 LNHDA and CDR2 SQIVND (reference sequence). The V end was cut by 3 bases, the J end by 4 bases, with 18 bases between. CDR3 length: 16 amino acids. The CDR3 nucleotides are TGTGCCAGTAGTATCCCACGGAGCCCCGCGGCCTATGGCTACACCTTC. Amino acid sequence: CASSIPRSPAAYGYTF.

The DNA for the CDR3 is TGCGCCAGCAGTGACGGGGGGCTGCCTCCCGGGGAGCTGTTTTTT. Its protein is CASSDGGLPPGELFF. The chain couples TRBV10-2 to TRBJ2-2; TRBD2 is a possible D gene (7 bases). V was shortened by 3 bases and J by 6 bases, with 14 bases between the two germline ends. There are 15 residues in the CDR3. Per germline, CDR1 WSHSY and CDR2 SAAADI.

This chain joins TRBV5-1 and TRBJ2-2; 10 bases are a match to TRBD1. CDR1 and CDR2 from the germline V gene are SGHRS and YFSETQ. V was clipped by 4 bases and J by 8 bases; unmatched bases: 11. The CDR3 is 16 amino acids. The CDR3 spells CASSLGTGEARGELFF. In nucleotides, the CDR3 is TGCGCCAGCAGCCTAGGGACAGGGGAAGCTCGTGGGGAGCTGTTTTTT.

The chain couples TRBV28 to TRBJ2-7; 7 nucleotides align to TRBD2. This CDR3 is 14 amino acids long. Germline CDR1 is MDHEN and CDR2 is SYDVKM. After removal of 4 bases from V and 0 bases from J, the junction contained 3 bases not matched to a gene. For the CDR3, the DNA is TGTGCCAGCAGTTCAGCGGGGAGCTCCTACGAGCAGTACTTC. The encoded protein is CASSSAGSSYEQYF.

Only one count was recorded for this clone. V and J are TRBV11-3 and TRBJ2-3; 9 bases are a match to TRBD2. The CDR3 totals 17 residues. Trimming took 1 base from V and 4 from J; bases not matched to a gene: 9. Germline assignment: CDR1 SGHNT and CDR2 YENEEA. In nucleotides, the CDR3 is TGTGCCAGCAGCTTAGGAGCCTTGGCGGGGGGGCCAGATACGCAGTATTTT. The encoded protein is CASSLGALAGGPDTQYF. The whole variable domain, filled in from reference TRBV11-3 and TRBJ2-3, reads EAGVVQSPRYKIIEKKQPVAFWCNPISGHNTLYWYLQNLGQGPELLIRYENEEAVDDSQLPKDRFSAERLKGVDSTLKIQPAELGDSAVYLCASSLGALAGGPDTQYFGPGTRLTVL.

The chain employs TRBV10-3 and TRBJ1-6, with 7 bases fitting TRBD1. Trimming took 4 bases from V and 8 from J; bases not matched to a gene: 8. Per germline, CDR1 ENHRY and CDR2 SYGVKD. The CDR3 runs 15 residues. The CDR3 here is CAISATGSSDSPLHF. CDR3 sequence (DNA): TGTGCCATCAGTGCGACAGGGTCCTCTGATTCACCCCTCCACTTT.

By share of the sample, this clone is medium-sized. The CDR3 DNA is TGTGCCATCAGTGTAACGGGGTACGAGCAGTACTTC. Translated: CAISVTGYEQYF. This chain uses TRBV10-3 with TRBJ2-7; maybe TRBD2 (5 bases). Germline lookup yields CDR1 ENHRY and CDR2 SYGVKD. This CDR3 contains 12 residues. The V gene lost 4 bases and the J gene lost 4 bases, with 8 bases spanning the gap.

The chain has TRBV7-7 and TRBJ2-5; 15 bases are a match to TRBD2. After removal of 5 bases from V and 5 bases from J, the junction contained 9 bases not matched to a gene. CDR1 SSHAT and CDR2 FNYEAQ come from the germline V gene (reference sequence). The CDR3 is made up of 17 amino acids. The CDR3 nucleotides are TGTGCCAGCAGCCCTGGAGGGACTAGCGGGGGGCTCGAGACCCAGTACTTC. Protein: CASSPGGTSGGLETQYF.

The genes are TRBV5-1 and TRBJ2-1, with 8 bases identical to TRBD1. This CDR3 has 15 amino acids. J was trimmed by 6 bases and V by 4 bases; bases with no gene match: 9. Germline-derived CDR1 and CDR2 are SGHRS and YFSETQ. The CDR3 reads CASSDRDRSFNEQFF. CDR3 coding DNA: TGCGCCAGCAGCGACCGGGACAGGAGCTTCAATGAGCAGTTCTTC.